This T cell receptor (beta chain) was documented in a study of control samples from healthy donors and cancer patients. This table comes from immunoSEQ multiplex PCR, and its TCRdb copy is limited to in-frame clones, with some not included. This sample has 150,000 to 160,000 clones, with around 96% found just once. Germline assignment: CDR1 SNHLY and CDR2 FYNNEI. The ends were cut back, 4 bases at V and 2 bases at J, with 6 bases in the middle. This CDR3 is 14 amino acids long. The sequence came from a man aged 35 to 55 in good health. This chain links TRBV2 with TRBJ2-6; no firm D call. The sequenced material came from blood. Written as DNA, the CDR3 is TGTGCCAGCAGTGTAAGCGCTGGGGCCAACGTCCTGACTTTC. Encoded protein: CASSVSAGANVLTF.